The clone carrying this T cell receptor beta chain appeared a few times. As yet, its antigen is unknown. TCRdb ran MiXCR on the reads and lists one entry per CDR3 protein. The top ten hold 9.5% to 15% of the sample, which has roughly 860,000 distinct CDR3 sequences, 32% seen once. The data were obtained in a study of T cell repertoires in cytomegalovirus infection. Study-level information: Recently identified HLA-C-restricted CMV epitopes were used, and well-studied HLA-B-restricted CMV epitopes were used as well. It was the public TCR beta signatures that indicated both CMV infection and matching HLA type. Study findings and constraints: Predominance within the ex vivo response was attributable to HLA-C-restricted CMV-specific TCR beta clonotypes.

CDR3 length: 14 amino acids. V was cut by 5 bases and J by 0 bases, with 12 bases left in between. Germline-derived CDR1 and CDR2 are SGHRS and YFSETQ. The receptor was isolated from a human donor in good health (CMV status not recorded). Some clones in this sample may be carry-over from other donors' samples. This material consisted of cultured CD8+ T cells from PBMCs, taken from culture after CMV antigen stimulation. This chain connects TRBV5-1 to TRBJ2-7; the D gene is possibly TRBD1 (5 bases). The DNA of the CDR3 is TGCGCCAGCAGTCTCCGGACAAGCTCCTACGAGCAGTACTTC. Translated, it gives CASSLRTSSYEQYF.